This TCR beta chain was found in a study of shared clonotypes between healthy human individuals. Study-wide context: In total, the donors were a couple of women and a few men aged 18 to 49. Study results and caveats: Donors were few, which limited the genetic and exposure-history diversity represented. Clonotype sharing among donors, it was expected, would be affected by sequencing depth.

The CDR3 spans 15 residues. Trimming pared 1 base from V and 6 bases from J, leaving 15 bases between. Germline CDR1 reads LGHNA; CDR2 reads YSLEER. Comments on this clone: The antigen remains unidentified.

In the original workflow: ImmunoSEQ only sent back junction sequences with no quality scores, so filtering was done differently. Method: immunoSEQ multiplex PCR; TCRdb's copy keeps in-frame clones and lacks some. D and trimming come from the DNA, and the V and J calls and clone size come from that table. The table lists 950,000 to 1,100,000 clones, around 76% of them singletons, with 1.4% in the top ten. The material sequenced was memory CD4+ T cells sorted from blood. Stated subset: CD45RA-negative fraction. V usage is TRBV4-3 and J usage is TRBJ1-1; D is uncertain. The source of this sequence is a man younger than 35 in good health. CDR3 nucleotide sequence: TGCGCCAGCAGCCAAGGGGAGCTCATCTTATCTGAAGCTTTCTTT. Protein product: CASSQGELILSEAFF.